This T cell receptor beta chain appears in the sequencing data of a study of cytomegalovirus exposure and HLA in healthy donors. CDR3 length equals 13 residues. Looked up from germline, CDR1 is SGHNT and CDR2 is YYREEE (reference sequence). V gave up 3 bases and J gave up 1 base, with 7 bases separating them. The PCR made use of 60 Vbeta and 13 Jbeta primers. Profiling relied on immunoSEQ multiplex PCR, and the TCRdb table lists in-frame clones only, not all of them. Of about 160,000 clones in the sample, roughly 77% were seen once. The TCR comes from a man aged 30-40 years in good health and CMV-seropositive. The chain couples TRBV5-4 to TRBJ1-1; the D is unclear. The sequenced material came from PBMCs. CDR3 bases: TGTGCCAGCAGCTCTTCAGAGAACACTGAAGCTTTCTTT. It yields the protein CASSSSENTEAFF. Using reference TRBV5-4 and TRBJ1-1 for the parts outside the CDR3, the full variable domain is ETGVTQSPTHLIKTRGQQVTLRCSSQSGHNTVSWYQQALGQGPQFIFQYYREEENGRGNFPPRFSGLQFPNYSSELNVNALELDDSALYLCASSSSENTEAFFGQGTRLTVV.